These 15 T cell receptor beta chains share one sample of origin, sequenced in a study of cytotoxic CD8 clonotypes in ibrutinib-treated CLL. Profiling relied on immunoSEQ multiplex PCR, and the TCRdb table lists in-frame clones only, not all of them. The data show around 60,000 clones, 45% to 65% seen once. The source was PBMCs, collected after 12 months of ibrutinib treatment. The source is a human donor with chronic lymphocytic leukemia.

This sequence joins TRBV27 and TRBJ2-7, with a possible D match to TRBD1 (5 bases). The CDR3 has 14 residues. Trimming shortened V by 5 bases and J by 2 bases, and 13 bases separated the two germline ends. Per the germline V gene, CDR1 is MNHEY and CDR2 is SMNVEV (reference sequence). Here the CDR3 DNA reads TGTGCCAGCAGTGACCCGCCAGGGCCCTACGAGCAGTACTTC. This encodes CASSDPPGPYEQYF.

The chain couples TRBV10-3 to TRBJ1-2; weak D call: TRBD1 (5 bases). The CDR3 is 14 amino acids. Trimming removed 0 bases at V and 4 bases at J, with 9 bases between. CDR1 and CDR2 (germline): ENHRY, SYGVKD. The CDR3 here is CAISESAGIYGYTF. The CDR3 nucleotides are TGTGCCATCAGTGAGTCGGCAGGGATCTATGGCTACACCTTC.

This clone was detected ten times or more. This sample includes further DNA sequences coding for the same CDR3. V and J are TRBV5-1 and TRBJ1-2, with D hard to call. Trimming cost V 4 bases and J 3 bases, with 13 bases left between them. Germline CDR1 SGHRS, CDR2 YFSETQ. CDR3 length: 14 amino acids. The DNA for the CDR3 is TGCGCCAGCAGCCCTATTGGAAGAGACTATGGCTACACCTTC. It encodes CASSPIGRDYGYTF.

The chain recombines TRBV5-1 with TRBJ1-2, with D unclear. Germline V gene sequence: CDR1 SGHRS, CDR2 YFSETQ. The CDR3 sequence is 13 residues long. The ends were cut back, 1 base at V and 5 bases at J, with 9 bases in the middle. For the CDR3, the DNA is TGCGCCAGCAGCTTGAGGGCCGGGTATGGCTACACCTTC. It specifies CASSLRAGYGYTF.

There are many counts of this clone. This CDR3 is CASSSDGNYGYTF. CDR3 nucleotide sequence: TGTGCCAGCAGCTCAGACGGAAACTATGGCTACACCTTC. This sequence joins TRBV5-4 and TRBJ1-2; D not certain. V was cut by 3 bases and J by 2 bases, with 8 bases left in between. CDR1 is SGHNT, CDR2 YYREEE, per germline (reference sequence). The CDR3 sequence is 13 residues long.

This clone was seen many times. The genes are TRBV11-2 and TRBJ2-5; D might be TRBD2 (6 bases). CDR1 is SGHAT and CDR2 is FQNNGV in the germline V gene. V lost 5 bases and J lost 1, with 14 bases in between. The CDR3 length is 15 residues. The CDR3 DNA reads TGTGCCAGCAGCCGGGTTTTGCGGGGCCAAGAGACCCAGTACTTC. This gives the protein CASSRVLRGQETQYF.

The chain has TRBV6-1 and TRBJ1-2; D unresolved. V dropped 2 bases and J dropped 1 base, with 14 bases sitting between them. The germline gives CDR1 MNHNS, CDR2 SASEGT. The CDR3 has 16 amino acids. Written as DNA, the CDR3 is TGTGCCAGCAGTGAACAGGCTCTGTCACTTAACTATGGCTACACCTTC. This encodes CASSEQALSLNYGYTF.

The V call is TRBV10-3, the J call TRBJ2-5; D gene unclear. The CDR3 is 14 amino acids. Germline CDR1 ENHRY, CDR2 SYGVKD. V lost 3 bases and J lost 1, with 9 bases in between. The CDR3 reads CAISDGIIQETQYF. The CDR3 DNA reads as TGTGCCATCAGTGATGGGATTATCCAAGAGACCCAGTACTTC.

The chain combines TRBV7-6 with TRBJ1-2; weak D call: TRBD1 (5 bases). The germline gives CDR1 SGHVS, CDR2 FNYEAQ. This CDR3 is built from 14 residues. V dropped 1 base and J dropped 8 bases, with 14 bases sitting between them. The CDR3 sequence: CASSLVPGLGGYTF. The CDR3 DNA sequence: TGTGCCAGCAGCTTAGTACCGGGGCTGGGAGGCTACACCTTC.

This sequence joins TRBV14 and TRBJ2-3; TRBD1 aligns across 8 bases. With V trimmed by 2 bases and J by 1 base, 8 bases remained unmatched. The CDR3 is 17 amino acids. The germline gives CDR1 SGHDN, CDR2 FVKESK. The CDR3 nucleotides are TGTGCCAGCAGCCAATTTCGGACAGGGACCGGCACAGATACGCAGTATTTT. Protein sequence: CASSQFRTGTGTDTQYF.

This clone has a handful of counts. V is TRBV27 and J is TRBJ2-3, with D tentatively TRBD2 (6 bases). This CDR3 has 16 amino acids. Trimming stripped 3 bases from V and 2 bases from J, with 15 bases between. Germline V gene data show CDR1 as MNHEY and CDR2 as SMNVEV (reference sequence). In DNA, the CDR3 is TGTGCCAGCAGTTTGGCCACTCGCGGGAACACAGATACGCAGTATTTT. Protein product: CASSLATRGNTDTQYF.

The rearrangement joins TRBV5-4 to TRBJ2-2, with unresolved D. There are 16 residues in the CDR3. Trimming stripped 1 base from V and 4 bases from J, with 14 bases between. The germline CDR1 and CDR2 sequences are SGHNT and YYREEE (reference sequence). The CDR3 nucleotides read TGTGCCAGCAGCTTGAAGGCCCGAAAGCTCACCGGGGAGCTGTTTTTT. Protein sequence: CASSLKARKLTGELFF. The full variable domain, in which reference TRBV5-4 and TRBJ2-2 provide the parts outside the CDR3, is ETGVTQSPTHLIKTRGQQVTLRCSSQSGHNTVSWYQQALGQGPQFIFQYYREEENGRGNFPPRFSGLQFPNYSSELNVNALELDDSALYLCASSLKARKLTGELFFGEGSRLTVL.

The J gene is TRBJ2-5, the V gene TRBV6-6; 8 nucleotides align to TRBD2. Germline V CDR1 and CDR2: MNHNY, SVGAGI (reference sequence). Losses at the gene ends were 2 bases for V and 4 bases for J; bases not matched to a gene: 6. The length of the CDR3 is 15 residues. The DNA of the CDR3 is TGTGCCAGCAGTTACGTTGCGGGGGGCGGAGAGACCCAGTACTTC. Amino acids: CASSYVAGGGETQYF.

In its sample, this clone was seen a few times. The rearrangement joins TRBV19 to TRBJ1-5; no firm D call. V was clipped by 2 bases and J by 6 bases, with 14 bases between them. CDR3 length: 15 residues. The germline V gene has CDR1 LNHDA and CDR2 SQIVND (reference sequence). CDR3 DNA: TGTGCCAGTAGTATATCCTCGGGAGGTAGTCAGCCCCAGCATTTT. Protein product: CASSISSGGSQPQHF.

This chain connects TRBV7-9 to TRBJ2-3; 8 nucleotides align to TRBD1. The germline gives CDR1 SEHNR, CDR2 FQNEAQ (reference sequence). The ends lost 1 base at V and 6 bases at J; junction bases unmatched: 6. The CDR3 is 15 residues long. CDR3 protein: CASSLEDREYDTQYF. DNA for the CDR3: TGTGCCAGCAGCTTAGAGGACAGGGAGTATGATACGCAGTATTTT.